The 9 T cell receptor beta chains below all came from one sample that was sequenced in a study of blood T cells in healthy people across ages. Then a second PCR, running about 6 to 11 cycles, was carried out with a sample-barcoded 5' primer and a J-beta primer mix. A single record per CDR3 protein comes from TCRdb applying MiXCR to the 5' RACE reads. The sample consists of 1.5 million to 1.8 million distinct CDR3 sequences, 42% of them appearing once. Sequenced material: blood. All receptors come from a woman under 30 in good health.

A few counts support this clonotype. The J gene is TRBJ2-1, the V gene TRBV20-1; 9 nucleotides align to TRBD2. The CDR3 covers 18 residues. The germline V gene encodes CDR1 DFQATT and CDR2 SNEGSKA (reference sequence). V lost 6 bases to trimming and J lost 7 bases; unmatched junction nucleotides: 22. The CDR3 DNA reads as TGCAGTGCCCCCGCCCGCGACCTCCTAGCGGGAATGGAGAATGAGCAGTTCTTC. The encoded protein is CSAPARDLLAGMENEQFF.

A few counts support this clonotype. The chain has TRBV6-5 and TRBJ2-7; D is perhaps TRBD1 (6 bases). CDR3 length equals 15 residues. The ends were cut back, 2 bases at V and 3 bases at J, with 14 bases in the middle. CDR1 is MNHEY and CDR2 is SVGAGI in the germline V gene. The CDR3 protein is CASSYGPGDFYEQYF. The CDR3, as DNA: TGTGCCAGCAGTTACGGGCCAGGGGATTTCTACGAGCAGTACTTC.

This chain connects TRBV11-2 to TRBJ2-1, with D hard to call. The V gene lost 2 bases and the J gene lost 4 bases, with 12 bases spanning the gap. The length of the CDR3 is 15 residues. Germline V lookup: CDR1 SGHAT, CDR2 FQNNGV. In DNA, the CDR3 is TGTGCCAGCAGCTTACTTGCGGCGACGTACAATGAGCAGTTCTTC. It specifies CASSLLAATYNEQFF.

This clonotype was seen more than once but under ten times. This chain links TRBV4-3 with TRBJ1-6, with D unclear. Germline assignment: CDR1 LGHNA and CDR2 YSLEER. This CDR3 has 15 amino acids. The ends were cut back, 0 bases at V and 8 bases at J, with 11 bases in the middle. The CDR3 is CASSQEGFRDSPLHF. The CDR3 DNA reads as TGCGCCAGCAGCCAAGAAGGGTTCCGAGATTCACCCCTCCACTTT.

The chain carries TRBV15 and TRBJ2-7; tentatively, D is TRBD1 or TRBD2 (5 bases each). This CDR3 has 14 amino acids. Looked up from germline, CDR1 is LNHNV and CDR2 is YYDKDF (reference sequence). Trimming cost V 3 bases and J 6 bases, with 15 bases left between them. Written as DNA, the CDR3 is TGTGCCACCAGCAGCCGCAGGGATGGAGGCGAGCAGTACTTC. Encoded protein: CATSSRRDGGEQYF.

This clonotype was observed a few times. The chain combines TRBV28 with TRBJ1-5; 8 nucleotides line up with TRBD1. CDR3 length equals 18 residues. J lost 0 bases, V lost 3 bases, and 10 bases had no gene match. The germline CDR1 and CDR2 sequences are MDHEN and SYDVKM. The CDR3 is CASSFPRGRLYSNQPQHF. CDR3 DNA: TGTGCCAGCAGTTTTCCCAGGGGGCGCCTTTATAGCAATCAGCCCCAGCATTTT.

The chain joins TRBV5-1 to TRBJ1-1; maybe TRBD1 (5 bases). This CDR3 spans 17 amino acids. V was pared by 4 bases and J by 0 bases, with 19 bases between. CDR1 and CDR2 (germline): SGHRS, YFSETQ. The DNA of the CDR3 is TGCGCCAGCAGCCACGGACCCAGGAGAGGGGTGAACACTGAAGCTTTCTTT. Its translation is CASSHGPRRGVNTEAFF.

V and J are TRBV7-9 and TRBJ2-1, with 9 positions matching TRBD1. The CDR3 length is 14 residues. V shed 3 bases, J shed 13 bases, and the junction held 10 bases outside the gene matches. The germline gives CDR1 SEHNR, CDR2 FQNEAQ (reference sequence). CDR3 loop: CASSLGQGLKTQFF. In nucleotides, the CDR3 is TGTGCCAGCAGCTTGGGACAGGGATTGAAGACCCAGTTCTTC.

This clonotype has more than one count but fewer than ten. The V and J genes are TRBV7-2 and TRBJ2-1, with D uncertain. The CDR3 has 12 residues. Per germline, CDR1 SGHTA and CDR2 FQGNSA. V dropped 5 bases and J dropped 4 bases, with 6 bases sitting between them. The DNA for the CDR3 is TGTGCCAGCAGCCGTTATTACAATGAGCAGTTCTTC. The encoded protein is CASSRYYNEQFF. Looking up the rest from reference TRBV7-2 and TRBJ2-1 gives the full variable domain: GAGVSQSPSNKVTEKGKDVELRCDPISGHTALYWYRQSLGQGLEFLIYFQGNSAPDKSGLPSDRFSAERTGGSVSTLTIQRTQQEDSAVYLCASSRYYNEQFFGPGTRLTVL.